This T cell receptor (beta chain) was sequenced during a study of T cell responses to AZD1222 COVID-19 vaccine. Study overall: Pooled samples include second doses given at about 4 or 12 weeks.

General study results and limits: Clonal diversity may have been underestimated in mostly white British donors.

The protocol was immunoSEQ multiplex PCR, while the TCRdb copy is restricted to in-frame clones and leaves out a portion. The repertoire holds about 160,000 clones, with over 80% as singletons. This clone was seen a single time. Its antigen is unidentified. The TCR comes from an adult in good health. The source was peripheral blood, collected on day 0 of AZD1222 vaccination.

The DNA of the CDR3 is TGTGCCAGCAGCCTTTCACTGGGACCATTCACCGGGGAGCTGTTTTTT. Residues: CASSLSLGPFTGELFF. V gene TRBV6-2 or TRBV6-3 combines with J gene TRBJ2-2; D tentatively fits TRBD1 or TRBD2 (5 bases each). Germline CDR1 is MNHEY and CDR2 is SVGEGT. V was clipped by 6 bases and J by 4 bases, with 18 bases between them. There are 16 residues in the CDR3.